Each of the 23 T cell receptor beta chains below was sequenced from the same sample in a study of Ad26.COV2.S vaccination and SARS-CoV-2 variants. This table comes from immunoSEQ multiplex PCR, and its TCRdb copy is limited to in-frame clones, with some not included. The sample lists hundreds of thousands of clones, around 84% occurring once. Regarding treatment: 19 received Ad26.COV2.S at low or high dose, single or two shots; about 5 received placebo; per-sample allocation not given. The samples date from day 63 after the first vaccine or placebo injection. The sample here was peripheral blood, taken in a trial of Ad26.COV2.S vaccine versus placebo. These receptors were collected from a person aged 18-60 years who received the Ad26.COV2.S COVID-19 vaccine or a placebo.

The rearrangement links TRBV6-6 to TRBJ2-5; 10 nucleotides align to TRBD1. Germline values: CDR1 MNHNY, CDR2 SVGAGI (reference sequence). CDR3 size: 16 residues. The ends lost 5 bases at V and 4 bases at J; junction bases unmatched: 10. This CDR3 is CASSAPSGTGVETQYF. Here the CDR3 DNA reads TGTGCCAGCAGTGCGCCATCCGGGACAGGGGTAGAGACCCAGTACTTC.

This clone was observed once. The chain has TRBV14 and TRBJ2-7; the match to TRBD1 covers 7 bases. Per the germline V gene, CDR1 is SGHDN and CDR2 is FVKESK. V trimming: 4 bases; J trimming: 2 bases; junction bases outside the gene matches: 11. The CDR3 sequence is 16 residues long. The CDR3 sequence is CASSRQRTGVPYEQYF. In nucleotides, the CDR3 is TGTGCCAGCAGCCGCCAACGGACAGGCGTCCCCTACGAGCAGTACTTC.

J is TRBJ2-1 and V is TRBV3-1 (or the pseudogene TRBV3-2), with 9 bases fitting TRBD2. Germline CDR1 reads LGHDT; CDR2 reads YNNKEL (reference sequence). This CDR3 is built from 15 residues. Trimming cost V 7 bases and J 4 bases; bases outside gene matches: 8. CDR3 loop: CASTPWAGGYNEQFF. The DNA of the CDR3 is TGTGCCAGCACCCCCTGGGCGGGGGGGTACAATGAGCAGTTCTTC.

The CDR3 here is CASSLNRGPTNEKLFF. The CDR3 DNA follows: TGTGCCAGCAGCTTAAATAGGGGGCCCACTAATGAAAAACTGTTTTTT. This chain joins TRBV7-2 and TRBJ1-4; 7 bases agree with TRBD1. Germline values: CDR1 SGHTA, CDR2 FQGNSA. The trim removed 2 bases at V and 2 bases at J, leaving 5 bases unmatched. This CDR3 region has 16 residues.

The chain uses TRBV18 and TRBJ2-3; D is unclear. The CDR3 has 14 amino acids. Trimming pared 6 bases from V and 1 base from J, leaving 11 bases between. Per germline, CDR1 KGHSH and CDR2 LQKENI. The CDR3 here is CASSTRSRTDTQYF. The CDR3 nucleotides are TGTGCCAGCTCTACCAGAAGTCGCACAGATACGCAGTATTTT.

This sequence joins TRBV11-2 and TRBJ2-7; D is unclear. Between the trimmed V and J ends, which lost 4 bases and 0 bases, there was a span of 1 base. Germline V gene sequence: CDR1 SGHAT, CDR2 FQNNGV. This CDR3 contains 11 residues. CDR3 DNA sequence: TGTGCCAGCAGCTCCTCCTACGAGCAGTACTTC. Translated: CASSSSYEQYF.

This chain uses TRBV6-1 with TRBJ2-5, with 7 positions matching TRBD2. Trimming cost V 2 bases and J 9 bases; bases outside gene matches: 6. The CDR3 runs 13 residues. Germline assignment: CDR1 MNHNS and CDR2 SASEGT. CDR3 region: CASSEIAGRAQYF. The CDR3 bases are TGTGCCAGCAGTGAAATCGCGGGGAGGGCCCAGTACTTC.

This chain links TRBV27 with TRBJ1-3, with D unclear. The V gene's germline CDR1 is MNHEY and CDR2 SMNVEV (reference sequence). The CDR3 sequence is 16 residues long. With 3 bases removed from V and 0 bases from J, the gap between germline ends came to 12 bases. The CDR3: CASSLTFMSSGNTIYF. CDR3 bases: TGTGCCAGCAGTTTGACCTTTATGAGCTCTGGAAACACCATATATTTT.

The sample holds many counts of this clone. This chain's CDR3 is CASSLHGSNQPQHF. The CDR3, as DNA: TGCGCCAGCAGCCTCCACGGGAGCAATCAGCCCCAGCATTTT. The chain is built from TRBV4-1 and TRBJ1-5; D not resolved. V lost 4 bases to trimming and J lost 1 base, with 8 bases between them. The CDR3 runs 14 residues. The germline CDR1 and CDR2 sequences are MGHRA and YSYEKL.

This chain joins TRBV6-5 and TRBJ1-4; a weak D match, TRBD1 (6 bases). Germline-derived CDR1 and CDR2 are MNHEY and SVGAGI. The CDR3 covers 13 residues. The ends were cut back, 0 bases at V and 15 bases at J, with 14 bases in the middle. The CDR3 is CASSYSRDTTVFF. DNA of the CDR3: TGTGCCAGCAGTTACTCGAGGGACACAACAGTGTTTTTT.

The V and J genes are TRBV7-9 and TRBJ2-7, with no clear D. V was cut by 3 bases and J by 0 bases, with 6 bases left in between. The germline V gene encodes CDR1 SEHNR and CDR2 FQNEAQ (reference sequence). The CDR3 consists of 13 residues. Here the CDR3 reads CASSLPSSYEQYF. The CDR3 bases are TGTGCCAGCAGCTTGCCATCCTCCTACGAGCAGTACTTC.

The V call is TRBV30, the J call TRBJ2-4, with 8 bases matching TRBD2. The CDR3 is 17 residues long. Germline CDR1 is GTSNPN and CDR2 is SVGIG (reference sequence). J lost 2 bases, V lost 0 bases, and 9 bases had no gene match. CDR3 bases: TGTGCCTGGAGTGTACCGGGGGGGAGAAGGACCAAAAACATTCAGTACTTC. Its translation is CAWSVPGGRRTKNIQYF.

A single count supports this clone. The rearrangement uses TRBV2 and TRBJ2-7; D is perhaps TRBD1 (5 bases). V was shortened by 4 bases and J by 2 bases, with 9 bases between the two germline ends. CDR3 size: 13 residues. CDR1 is SNHLY, CDR2 FYNNEI, per germline. The CDR3 DNA reads TGTGCCAGCAGTGGGACACGAACCTACGAGCAGTACTTC. It encodes CASSGTRTYEQYF.

This chain uses TRBV5-6 with TRBJ2-4, with TRBD1 matching 11 bases. V shed 0 bases, J shed 0 bases, and the junction held 8 bases outside the gene matches. This CDR3 is 19 amino acids long. Germline V gene lookup returns CDR1 SGHDT and CDR2 YYEEEE. The CDR3 DNA follows: TGTGCCAGCAGCTTGGGCTGGACAGGGGGCCGTCTAGCCAAAAACATTCAGTACTTC. Translating gives CASSLGWTGGRLAKNIQYF.

This chain links TRBV5-5 with TRBJ2-7; 7 positions agree with TRBD1. The CDR3 contains 14 residues. The V gene end was trimmed by 4 bases and the J gene end by 2 bases; junction bases not matched to a gene: 6. The germline CDR1 and CDR2 sequences are SGHKS and YYEKEE (reference sequence). CDR3 coding DNA: TGTGCCAGCAGCCGACAGGGCTCGACCTACGAGCAGTACTTC. This sequence encodes CASSRQGSTYEQYF.

The J gene is TRBJ1-1, the V gene TRBV29-1; D ambiguous. The CDR3 is 12 amino acids. Trimming stripped 4 bases from V and 1 base from J, with 7 bases between. Germline values: CDR1 SQVTM, CDR2 ANQGSEA. The CDR3 sequence: CSVAIGNTEAFF. The CDR3 nucleotides are TGCAGCGTTGCAATAGGGAACACTGAAGCTTTCTTT.

This chain joins TRBV11-2 and TRBJ1-1, with D possibly TRBD1 on 5 matching bases. V was pared by 1 base and J by 4 bases, with 7 bases between. The CDR3 length is 13 residues. Germline V gives CDR1 SGHAT, CDR2 FQNNGV. The CDR3 spells CASSLGGTTEAFF. DNA of the CDR3: TGTGCCAGCAGCTTAGGTGGGACCACTGAAGCTTTCTTT.

This sequence joins TRBV6-2 or TRBV6-3 and TRBJ2-1, with D possibly being TRBD1 or TRBD2 (5 bases each). V gave up 2 bases and J gave up 7 bases, with 24 bases separating them. CDR1 is MNHEY and CDR2 is SVGEGT in the germline V gene. The CDR3 spans 18 residues. CDR3: CASSYPQGLEGVRNEQFF. The CDR3 DNA reads TGTGCCAGCAGTTACCCCCAGGGTTTAGAGGGAGTTCGGAATGAGCAGTTCTTC.

The gene calls are TRBV19 and TRBJ2-7; 9 nucleotides line up with TRBD1. V lost 6 bases to trimming and J lost 5 bases; unmatched junction nucleotides: 11. This CDR3 has 15 residues. Germline loops: CDR1 LNHDA, CDR2 SQIVND (reference sequence). In DNA, the CDR3 is TGTGCCAGTAGCGAGACCGGGACAGGGTTCCACGAGCAGTACTTC. This gives the protein CASSETGTGFHEQYF.

This sequence joins TRBV4-3 and TRBJ1-2; possibly TRBD1 for D (6 bases). Trimming pared 0 bases from V and 2 bases from J, leaving 19 bases between. This CDR3 is built from 18 residues. Germline CDR1 LGHNA, CDR2 YSLEER. CDR3 amino acids: CASSQDLSVRGANYGYTF. CDR3 coding DNA: TGCGCCAGCAGCCAAGACCTATCCGTCCGGGGGGCAAACTATGGCTACACCTTC.

This clone has a single count. The chain links TRBV27 to TRBJ1-6; possible D gene TRBD1, 5 bases. Per germline, CDR1 MNHEY and CDR2 SMNVEV (reference sequence). The CDR3 runs to 16 residues. V shed 3 bases and J shed 3 bases, with 12 bases lying between them. The CDR3 here is CASSFSGRNYNSPLHF. The CDR3 DNA follows: TGTGCCAGCAGTTTTTCGGGACGGAACTATAATTCACCCCTCCACTTT.

The chain is built from TRBV29-1 and TRBJ2-1, with 14 bases that match TRBD2. Germline assignment: CDR1 SQVTM and CDR2 ANQGSEA. The CDR3 contains 14 residues. Germline trimming cut 4 bases from V and 8 bases from J; bases unmatched to any gene: 4. CDR3 nucleotide sequence: TGCAGCGTTGTAGGGACTAGCGGGAGCCATGAGCAGTTCTTC. As protein: CSVVGTSGSHEQFF.

This sequence joins TRBV27 and TRBJ1-2; 7 bases are a match to TRBD1. Trimming took 3 bases from V and 0 from J; bases not matched to a gene: 4. The CDR3 loop spans 15 amino acids. Germline V gives CDR1 MNHEY, CDR2 SMNVEV (reference sequence). The CDR3 reads CASSFRQGSNYGYTF. The CDR3 bases are TGTGCCAGCAGTTTCCGACAGGGATCTAACTATGGCTACACCTTC.